Shown below are 25 T cell receptor beta chains from a single sample sequenced in a study of T cell clusters in autoimmune cytopenias. TRB was amplified by touch-down multiplex PCR, primer pools A and B combined. Each CDR3 protein gets one entry in TCRdb, which reprocessed the multiplex PCR reads and gives no DNA. This sample's table has approximately 15,000 distinct CDR3 sequences. TRB was amplified from 250 ng of peripheral blood genomic DNA per sample. Sequenced: peripheral blood. Receptors originate from a human donor with an autoimmune cytopenia or autoimmune hepatitis (not recorded which).

This chain uses TRBV6-5 with TRBJ2-1; TCRdb proposes TRBD2, but this gene call is untestable without DNA. The CDR3 covers 16 residues. Germline CDR1 is MNHEY and CDR2 is SVGAGI. CDR3: CASSYVRDGGYNEQFF.

This chain uses TRBV5-4 with TRBJ2-1; TCRdb calls TRBD1, which cannot be checked without DNA. Germline V gene sequence: CDR1 SGHNT, CDR2 YYREEE (reference sequence). This CDR3 spans 14 amino acids. The CDR3 is CASSPGQGRMKQFF. Supplemented by reference TRBV5-4 and TRBJ2-1, the full variable domain reads ETGVTQSPTHLIKTRGQQVTLRCSSQSGHNTVSWYQQALGQGPQFIFQYYREEENGRGNFPPRFSGLQFPNYSSELNVNALELDDSALYLCASSPGQGRMKQFFGPGTRLTVL.

The chain links TRBV15 to TRBJ2-1; the D call from TCRdb, TRBD1, cannot be confirmed without DNA. The CDR3 has 14 amino acids. CDR1 is LNHNV, CDR2 YYDKDF, per germline (reference sequence). CDR3 region: CATSRWDLLGEQFF.

This clonotype is labeled medium-sized based on frequency. V gene TRBV29-1 combines with J gene TRBJ2-3. This CDR3 region has 11 residues. Germline values: CDR1 SQVTM, CDR2 ANQGSEA. The CDR3 loop is CSVGWGDTQYF.

The rearrangement links TRBV6-5 to TRBJ2-1; TCRdb's D gene call, TRBD1, goes unchecked for lack of DNA. The CDR3 has 14 amino acids. Looked up from germline, CDR1 is MNHEY and CDR2 is SVGAGI. The CDR3 here is CASSEAYRRGSLFF.

This clonotype is deemed medium-sized (0.01 to 0.1%) by its frequency. This sequence joins TRBV30 and TRBJ1-2. Germline V gene data show CDR1 as GTSNPN and CDR2 as SVGIG (reference sequence). The CDR3 contains 12 residues. CDR3 sequence: CAWSVGGYGYTF. Drawing the rest from reference TRBV30 and TRBJ1-2, the complete variable domain is SQTIHQWPATLVQPVGSPLSLECTVEGTSNPNLYWYRQAAGRGLQLLFYSVGIGQISSEVPQNLSASRPQDRQFILSSKKLLLSDSGFYLCAWSVGGYGYTFGSGTRLTVV.

V usage is TRBV6-5 and J usage is TRBJ2-1; the D call from TCRdb, TRBD2, cannot be confirmed without DNA. Germline CDR1 and CDR2: MNHEY and SVGAGI. The CDR3 runs to 18 residues. CDR3 amino acids: CASRGGTSGRAFSNEQFF.

This chain connects TRBV27 to TRBJ2-7. This CDR3 region has 16 residues. Germline V gene sequence: CDR1 MNHEY, CDR2 SMNVEV (reference sequence). CDR3 region: CASVQSAVGSSYEQYF.

The chain employs TRBV2 and TRBJ1-4; TCRdb calls TRBD1, which cannot be checked without DNA. The CDR3 spans 14 residues. Germline-derived CDR1 and CDR2 are SNHLY and FYNNEI. This CDR3 is CTSQGQGAGEKLFF. Full variable domain (missing parts from reference TRBV2 and TRBJ1-4): EPEVTQTPSHQVTQMGQEVILRCVPISNHLYFYWYRQILGQKVEFLVSFYNNEISEKSEIFDDQFSVERPDGSNFTLKIRSTKLEDSAMYFCTSQGQGAGEKLFFGSGTQLSVL.

Frequency places this clonotype as medium-sized (0.01 to 0.1%). The chain recombines TRBV6-1 with TRBJ2-2. This CDR3 region has 16 residues. Germline CDR1 is MNHNS and CDR2 is SASEGT. The CDR3 here is CASSEGRLTNTGELFF.

CDR3 residues: CASSLSRLAGNEQFF. This chain connects TRBV12-3 or TRBV12-4 to TRBJ2-1; absent DNA, TCRdb's TRBD2 call cannot be checked. The CDR3 is 15 residues long.

The chain combines TRBV12-3 or TRBV12-4 with TRBJ1-6; with no DNA, the TCRdb D assignment of TRBD1 cannot be verified. The CDR3 totals 15 residues. CDR3 protein: CASTLGGFGGSPLHF.

This rearrangement joins TRBV5-6 to TRBJ2-2; the D call from TCRdb, TRBD2, cannot be confirmed without DNA. In germline, CDR1 is SGHDT, CDR2 YYEEEE. The CDR3 loop spans 16 amino acids. The CDR3 region is CASSRERWRDTGELFF.

J is TRBJ1-6 and V is TRBV12-3 or TRBV12-4; TCRdb returns TRBD1, unconfirmable since there is no DNA. The CDR3 spans 14 residues. The CDR3 spells CASSFGGSGSPLHF.

V and J are TRBV27 and TRBJ1-1. The CDR3 length is 13 residues. Germline CDR1 reads MNHEY; CDR2 reads SMNVEV (reference sequence). CDR3 sequence reads: CASSFQSNTEAFF.

CDR3 protein: CATSRGRGAYNTEAFF. The chain uses TRBV15 and TRBJ1-1; checking the TCRdb D call of TRBD1 is not possible without DNA. This CDR3 has 16 amino acids. CDR1 LNHNV and CDR2 YYDKDF come from the germline V gene (reference sequence).

This chain links TRBV7-6 with TRBJ2-7. CDR1 SGHVS and CDR2 FNYEAQ come from the germline V gene. The CDR3 is 12 residues long. CDR3 region: CASSLSGSEQYF.

This rearrangement joins TRBV12-3 or TRBV12-4 to TRBJ1-2; the D call from TCRdb, TRBD1, cannot be confirmed without DNA. The CDR3 is made up of 11 amino acids. CDR3 protein: CASSDSYGYTF.

V is TRBV13 and J is TRBJ2-5; the TCRdb D gene call, TRBD1, has no DNA to confirm it. Germline assignment: CDR1 PRHDT and CDR2 FYEKMQ (reference sequence). The CDR3 spans 14 residues. This CDR3 reads CASSSRAPPETQYF.

The rearrangement joins TRBV18 to TRBJ2-7; TCRdb selects TRBD2, and the lack of DNA leaves this call unchecked. CDR1 and CDR2 (germline): KGHSH, LQKENI. The length of the CDR3 is 14 residues. This CDR3 is CASSRTSGGQEQYF.

The V and J genes are TRBV7-9 and TRBJ2-3; TCRdb's D call, TRBD1, is unchecked because there is no DNA. This CDR3 has 15 amino acids. Looked up from germline, CDR1 is SEHNR and CDR2 is FQNEAQ (reference sequence). CDR3 in amino acids: CASSLAGTGTDTQYF.

J is TRBJ2-1 and V is TRBV12-3 or TRBV12-4; TCRdb reports TRBD1, a call that lacks DNA to check it against. This CDR3 has 15 residues. CDR3 sequence: CAISERTGAINEQFF.

V usage is TRBV10-3 and J usage is TRBJ1-3. The CDR3 length is 14 residues. The germline V gene encodes CDR1 ENHRY and CDR2 SYGVKD. This CDR3 is CAISGDWTGNTIYF.

J is TRBJ1-5 and V is TRBV12-3 or TRBV12-4; as DNA is missing, the TRBD1 call by TCRdb cannot be tested. The CDR3 length is 13 residues. The CDR3 sequence is CASSPGGWQPQHF.

The chain uses TRBV20-1 and TRBJ1-2; lacking DNA, the TRBD1 call made by TCRdb goes unchecked. CDR1 and CDR2 from the germline V gene are DFQATT and SNEGSKA (reference sequence). The CDR3 runs 14 residues. The CDR3 sequence: CSARPTGHNYGYTF.